The 30 T cell receptor beta chains reported below all come from one sample, sequenced in a study of blood T cell repertoires in COVID-19. The repertoire was sequenced with immunoSEQ multiplex PCR; TCRdb's copy has only in-frame clones and lacks some. The data show approximately 50,000 clones, approximately 85% seen once. Material: peripheral blood. Every receptor here comes from a man aged 55 to 70 with acute or convalescent COVID-19.

The chain carries TRBV11-2 and TRBJ2-3; 7 bases agree with TRBD2. Trimming at V came to 1 base and at J to 3 bases, leaving 1 base not matched to a gene. CDR1 and CDR2 from the germline V gene are SGHAT and FQNNGV. The CDR3 spans 14 residues. The CDR3 nucleotides read TGTGCCAGCAGCTTAGGGGGGGGGACAGATACGCAGTATTTT. It encodes CASSLGGGTDTQYF.

The DNA of the CDR3 is TGTGCCAGCACGATGAGCGGTGAAGCCTCCTACAATGAGCAGTTCTTC. This codes for CASTMSGEASYNEQFF. This sequence joins TRBV2 and TRBJ2-1; D is possibly TRBD2 (5 bases). The CDR3 has 16 residues. Germline CDR1 SNHLY, CDR2 FYNNEI. V lost 7 bases to trimming and J lost 0 bases, with 16 bases between them. The full variable domain, in which reference TRBV2 and TRBJ2-1 provide the parts outside the CDR3, is EPEVTQTPSHQVTQMGQEVILRCVPISNHLYFYWYRQILGQKVEFLVSFYNNEISEKSEIFDDQFSVERPDGSNFTLKIRSTKLEDSAMYFCASTMSGEASYNEQFFGPGTRLTVL.

V usage is TRBV27 and J usage is TRBJ2-5; possible D gene TRBD2, 5 bases. CDR1 MNHEY and CDR2 SMNVEV come from the germline V gene (reference sequence). CDR3 length: 14 amino acids. V was clipped by 4 bases and J by 4 bases, with 13 bases between them. The CDR3 reads CASSSTRRRETQYF. CDR3 DNA: TGTGCCAGCAGTTCAACTAGAAGACGAGAGACCCAGTACTTC.

This clone was observed a handful of times. This chain links TRBV2 with TRBJ1-4; perhaps TRBD1 as D (5 bases). With 7 bases removed from V and 4 bases from J, the gap between germline ends came to 10 bases. The CDR3 has 13 residues. The germline CDR1 and CDR2 sequences are SNHLY and FYNNEI. The CDR3 protein is CASTSGINEKLFF. The DNA of the CDR3 is TGTGCCAGCACTTCAGGGATTAATGAAAAACTGTTTTTT.

The chain recombines TRBV9 with TRBJ2-3; TRBD2 matches at 7 bases. After removal of 0 bases from V and 1 base from J, the junction contained 8 bases not matched to a gene. In germline, CDR1 is SGDLS, CDR2 YYNGEE. This CDR3 has 17 residues. The CDR3 DNA follows: TGTGCCAGCAGCGTAGAGGGGTCTAGCGGAGGCACAGATACGCAGTATTTT. Translation: CASSVEGSSGGTDTQYF.

V and J are TRBV6-5 and TRBJ1-5; TRBD1 aligns across 9 bases. The V gene end was trimmed by 8 bases and the J gene end by 6 bases; junction bases not matched to a gene: 11. CDR3 length: 15 amino acids. Germline CDR1 MNHEY, CDR2 SVGAGI. CDR3 protein: CASLVGTGHSQPQHF. As DNA, the CDR3 is TGTGCCAGCCTGGTCGGGACAGGGCACAGTCAGCCCCAGCATTTT.

This chain uses TRBV2 with TRBJ1-3; D is possibly TRBD1 (5 bases). This CDR3 spans 16 amino acids. Germline V gives CDR1 SNHLY, CDR2 FYNNEI. V was clipped by 6 bases and J by 2 bases, with 17 bases between them. This CDR3 reads CASRSPEGDPGNTIYF. The CDR3 DNA reads TGTGCCAGCAGATCTCCTGAAGGGGATCCTGGAAACACCATATATTTT.

The chain employs TRBV28 and TRBJ1-6; TRBD1 agrees at 7 bases. The CDR3 length is 14 residues. Germline lookup yields CDR1 MDHEN and CDR2 SYDVKM. The V segment lost 5 bases and the J segment 7 bases; nucleotides outside the gene matches: 5. The CDR3 sequence: CASSLTGLNSPLHF. The DNA for the CDR3 is TGTGCCAGCAGTCTGACAGGGTTAAATTCACCCCTCCACTTT.

The rearrangement uses TRBV28 and TRBJ1-2; the match to TRBD1 covers 9 bases. Looked up from germline, CDR1 is MDHEN and CDR2 is SYDVKM. CDR3 length: 13 amino acids. The ends lost 5 bases at V and 8 bases at J; junction bases unmatched: 6. The CDR3 nucleotides are TGTGCCAGCAGTACACAGGGGGCTGGGGGCTACACCTTC. Translated, it gives CASSTQGAGGYTF.

The rearrangement joins TRBV10-2 to TRBJ2-7; TRBD1 matches 8 bases. V lost 1 base to trimming and J lost 3 bases; unmatched junction nucleotides: 8. Germline values: CDR1 WSHSY, CDR2 SAAADI. The CDR3 length is 16 residues. The CDR3 region has the DNA TGCGCCAGCAGTGAGTTCAAAGGACAGGGATTCTACGAGCAGTACTTC. Protein sequence: CASSEFKGQGFYEQYF.

The V gene is TRBV19, the J gene TRBJ2-2, with a weak D call TRBD2 (6 bases). The germline CDR1 and CDR2 sequences are LNHDA and SQIVND (reference sequence). The V end was cut by 1 base, the J end by 1 base, with 10 bases between. The CDR3 covers 16 residues. The CDR3 here is CASSIGGSGNTGELFF. The CDR3 DNA is TGTGCCAGTAGTATAGGGGGTAGCGGGAACACCGGGGAGCTGTTTTTT.

The chain has TRBV9 and TRBJ2-1; TRBD2 matches at 14 bases. Germline loops: CDR1 SGDLS, CDR2 YYNGEE. CDR3 length: 20 residues. J lost 7 bases, V lost 0 bases, and 15 bases had no gene match. In DNA form, the CDR3 reads TGTGCCAGCAGCGTAGGAGGGACTAGCGGGAGCCTAGGCGTTGGGAATGAGCAGTTCTTC. It encodes CASSVGGTSGSLGVGNEQFF.

The chain joins TRBV6-5 to TRBJ2-7; D is unresolved. The CDR3 runs to 16 residues. V was pared by 0 bases and J by 3 bases, with 15 bases between. CDR1 is MNHEY and CDR2 is SVGAGI in the germline V gene. The CDR3 reads CASSYSGFSSLYEQYF. The CDR3 region has the DNA TGTGCCAGCAGTTACTCCGGTTTTAGCTCCCTCTACGAGCAGTACTTC.

The rearrangement uses TRBV29-1 and TRBJ2-1, with 10 nucleotides matching TRBD1. CDR1 is SQVTM and CDR2 is ANQGSEA in the germline V gene. This CDR3 is 13 amino acids long. V lost 4 bases and J lost 4; bases outside the gene matches: 1. Here the CDR3 DNA reads TGCAGCGTTGGGACAGGGGGGTACAATGAGCAGTTCTTC. It codes for CSVGTGGYNEQFF.

The chain carries TRBV11-2 and TRBJ1-3, with TRBD1 as a possible D gene (5 bases). Germline CDR1 reads SGHAT; CDR2 reads FQNNGV. V gave up 4 bases and J gave up 7 bases, with 17 bases separating them. The CDR3 consists of 15 residues. The CDR3 here is CASSSSGTRGNTIYF. The CDR3 DNA reads as TGTGCCAGCAGCTCCTCCGGGACTCGTGGGAACACCATATATTTT. Looking up the rest from reference TRBV11-2 and TRBJ1-3 gives the full variable domain: EAGVAQSPRYKIIEKRQSVAFWCNPISGHATLYWYQQILGQGPKLLIQFQNNGVVDDSQLPKDRFSAERLKGVDSTLKIQPAKLEDSAVYLCASSSSGTRGNTIYFGEGSWLTVV.

This chain uses TRBV15 with TRBJ2-7, with D tentatively TRBD2 (5 bases). The CDR3 consists of 15 residues. V gave up 3 bases and J gave up 3 bases, with 15 bases separating them. Germline loops: CDR1 LNHNV, CDR2 YYDKDF (reference sequence). Written as DNA, the CDR3 is TGTGCCACCAGCAGGGGGTGGGGAGCTAACTACGAGCAGTACTTC. This codes for CATSRGWGANYEQYF.

The CDR3 bases are TGCGCCAGCAGCCCGATTGGGAGAACGAACACCGGGGAGCTGTTTTTT. This encodes CASSPIGRTNTGELFF. The chain links TRBV5-1 to TRBJ2-2; D possibly corresponds to TRBD2 (5 bases). Trimming removed 4 bases at V and 0 bases at J, with 13 bases between. CDR1 and CDR2 from the germline V gene are SGHRS and YFSETQ. This CDR3 comprises 16 residues. Full variable domain (rest looked up from reference TRBV5-1 and TRBJ2-2): KAGVTQTPRYLIKTRGQQVTLSCSPISGHRSVSWYQQTPGQGLQFLFEYFSETQRNKGNFPGRFSGRQFSNSRSEMNVSTLELGDSALYLCASSPIGRTNTGELFFGEGSRLTVL.

The chain is built from TRBV7-8 and TRBJ2-7; 8 bases are a match to TRBD2. There are 15 residues in the CDR3. Germline values: CDR1 SGHVS, CDR2 FQNEAQ. V was pared by 6 bases and J by 3 bases, with 10 bases of the junction left unmatched. The CDR3 region has the DNA TGTGCCAGCAGGCAGCGGGGGCGGGAGGTCTACGAGCAGTACTTC. This translates into CASRQRGREVYEQYF.

V usage is TRBV5-5 and J usage is TRBJ1-5, with TRBD1 as a possible D gene (6 bases). The CDR3 sequence is 15 residues long. Looked up from germline, CDR1 is SGHKS and CDR2 is YYEKEE (reference sequence). The CDR3: CADSPGARGNQPQHF. CDR3 coding DNA: TGTGCGGATAGTCCGGGGGCGCGGGGGAATCAGCCCCAGCATTTT.

The chain carries TRBV3-1 (or the pseudogene TRBV3-2) and TRBJ2-7; perhaps TRBD2 as D (6 bases). This CDR3 has 13 residues. Germline V gives CDR1 LGHDT, CDR2 YNNKEL (reference sequence). Trimming left V 3 bases short and J 4 bases short, with 10 bases between. The CDR3, as DNA: TGTGCCAGCAGCCAGGGACTTCGATACGAGCAGTACTTC. Translation gives CASSQGLRYEQYF.

The chain recombines TRBV7-2 with TRBJ1-2, with a possible D match to TRBD1 (6 bases). Germline V gene sequence: CDR1 SGHTA, CDR2 FQGNSA. The CDR3 loop spans 13 amino acids. The V and J ends lost 1 base and 6 bases respectively, with 9 bases between them. In DNA form, the CDR3 reads TGTGCCAGCAGCTTAGGGGGGGGCAATGGCTACACCTTC. Translating it yields CASSLGGGNGYTF.

This clone was seen just once. The chain links TRBV5-1 to TRBJ2-7; 9 bases agree with TRBD1. This CDR3 comprises 14 residues. The V and J ends lost 3 bases and 7 bases, in that order; junction bases with no gene match: 8. From germline, CDR1 is SGHRS and CDR2 YFSETQ. CDR3 sequence reads: CASSYGQGILEQYF. CDR3 DNA sequence: TGCGCCAGCAGCTATGGACAGGGGATCCTGGAGCAGTACTTC. Using reference TRBV5-1 and TRBJ2-7 for the parts outside the CDR3, the full variable domain is KAGVTQTPRYLIKTRGQQVTLSCSPISGHRSVSWYQQTPGQGLQFLFEYFSETQRNKGNFPGRFSGRQFSNSRSEMNVSTLELGDSALYLCASSYGQGILEQYFGPGTRLTVT.

The rearrangement joins TRBV10-3 to TRBJ1-5; possibly TRBD1 for D (5 bases). The V end lost 11 bases, the J end lost 7 bases, and 21 bases lay between the germline ends. The CDR3 runs 14 residues. CDR1 is ENHRY and CDR2 is SYGVKD in the germline V gene. Written as DNA, the CDR3 is TGTGCCGCGAGCCCCGGGGGAGACGGGCAGCCCCAGCATTTT. Its translation: CAASPGGDGQPQHF.

This clone has just one count. The gene calls are TRBV2 and TRBJ1-5; 7 nucleotides align to TRBD1. CDR1 SNHLY and CDR2 FYNNEI come from the germline V gene. The CDR3 is 15 amino acids. V lost 6 bases to trimming and J lost 4 bases; unmatched junction nucleotides: 9. CDR3 DNA sequence: TGTGCCAGCAGGGCTAGACAGGGTAGGAATCAGCCCCAGCATTTT. This translates into CASRARQGRNQPQHF.

The chain links TRBV5-4 to TRBJ2-1; D uncertain. The CDR3 is made up of 16 amino acids. The V end was cut by 4 bases, the J end by 0 bases, with 14 bases between. Germline lookup yields CDR1 SGHNT and CDR2 YYREEE (reference sequence). The CDR3 DNA follows: TGTGCCAGCAGCCCTCTCCGGTCGAGCTCCTACAATGAGCAGTTCTTC. Residues: CASSPLRSSSYNEQFF.

J is TRBJ2-3 and V is TRBV3-1 (or the pseudogene TRBV3-2); tentative D call: TRBD2 (6 bases). Trimming took off 0 bases at V and 4 bases at J, with 14 bases between the two ends. Per germline, CDR1 LGHDT and CDR2 YNNKEL (reference sequence). This CDR3 region has 16 residues. DNA for the CDR3: TGTGCCAGCAGCCAAGATTGGGGGTTAGCGGCAGATACGCAGTATTTT. Encoded protein: CASSQDWGLAADTQYF.

This sequence joins TRBV2 and TRBJ1-4; no reliable D call. From germline, CDR1 is SNHLY and CDR2 FYNNEI. The CDR3 extends over 14 amino acids. V lost 2 bases and J lost 4, with 8 bases in between. The chain's CDR3 is CASSEQALNEKLFF. CDR3 bases: TGTGCCAGCAGTGAACAGGCCCTTAATGAAAAACTGTTTTTT.

The chain uses TRBV7-3 and TRBJ2-1; 8 nucleotides agree with TRBD1. J was trimmed by 2 bases and V by 4 bases; bases with no gene match: 7. This CDR3 is 16 amino acids long. CDR1 SGHTA and CDR2 FQGTGA come from the germline V gene. The CDR3 spells CASSWAGQATYNEQFF. In nucleotides, the CDR3 is TGTGCCAGCAGCTGGGCGGGACAGGCTACCTACAATGAGCAGTTCTTC.

This clone was seen a single time. This chain joins TRBV19 and TRBJ1-1; tentative D call: TRBD1 (6 bases). The germline CDR1 and CDR2 sequences are LNHDA and SQIVND (reference sequence). The CDR3 contains 11 residues. The V gene lost 7 bases and the J gene lost 7 bases, with 10 bases spanning the gap. In DNA, the CDR3 is TGTGCCAGTACAAGGGGGTTTGAAGCTTTCTTT. Translation: CASTRGFEAFF.

This clone has more than one count but fewer than ten. This chain uses TRBV5-1 with TRBJ2-1, with TRBD1 matching over 11 bases. The V gene's germline CDR1 is SGHRS and CDR2 YFSETQ. V shed 0 bases and J 8 bases; nucleotides not matched to a gene: 4. The CDR3 length is 15 residues. The CDR3 bases are TGCGCCAGCAGCTTGGGGTGGACAGGGGGCGATGAGCAGTTCTTC. The encoded protein is CASSLGWTGGDEQFF.